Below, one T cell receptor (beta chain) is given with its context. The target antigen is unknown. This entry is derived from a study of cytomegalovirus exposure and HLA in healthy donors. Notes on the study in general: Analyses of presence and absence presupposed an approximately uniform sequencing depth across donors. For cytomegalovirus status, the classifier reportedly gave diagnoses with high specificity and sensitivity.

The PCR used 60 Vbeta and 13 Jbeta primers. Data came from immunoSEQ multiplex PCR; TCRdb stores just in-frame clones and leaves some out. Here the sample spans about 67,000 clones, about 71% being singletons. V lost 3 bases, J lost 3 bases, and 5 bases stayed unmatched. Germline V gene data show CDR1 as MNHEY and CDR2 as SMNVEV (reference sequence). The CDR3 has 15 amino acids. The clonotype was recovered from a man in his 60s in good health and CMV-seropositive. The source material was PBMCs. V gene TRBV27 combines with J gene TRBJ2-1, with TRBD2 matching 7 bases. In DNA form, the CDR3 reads TGTGCCAGCAGTTTTGGGTGGGAGGGCTACAATGAGCAGTTCTTC. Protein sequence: CASSFGWEGYNEQFF.